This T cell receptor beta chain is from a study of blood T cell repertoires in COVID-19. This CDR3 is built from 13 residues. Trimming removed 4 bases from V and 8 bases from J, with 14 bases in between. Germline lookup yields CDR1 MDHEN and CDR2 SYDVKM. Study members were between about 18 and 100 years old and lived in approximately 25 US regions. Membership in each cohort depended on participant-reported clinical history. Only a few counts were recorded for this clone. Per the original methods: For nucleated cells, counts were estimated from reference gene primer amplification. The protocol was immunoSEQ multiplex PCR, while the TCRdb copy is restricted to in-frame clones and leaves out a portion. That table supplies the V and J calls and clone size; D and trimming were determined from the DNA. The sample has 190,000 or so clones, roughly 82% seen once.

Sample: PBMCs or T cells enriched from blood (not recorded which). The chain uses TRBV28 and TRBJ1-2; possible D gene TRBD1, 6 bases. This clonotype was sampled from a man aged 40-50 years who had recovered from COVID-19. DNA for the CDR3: TGTGCCAGCAGTTCTAGGGACATCTGGGGCTACACCTTC. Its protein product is CASSSRDIWGYTF.